Presented here are 32 T cell receptor beta chains from one specimen sequenced in a study of cytomegalovirus exposure and HLA in healthy donors. Use of 60 Vbeta and 13 Jbeta primers characterized the PCR. Clones were sequenced by immunoSEQ multiplex PCR, and TCRdb holds only the in-frame ones, with some missing. The table records 150,000 or so clones, 80% of them present only once. Sequencing was carried out using PBMCs. The source of these receptors is a man aged 50-59 years in good health and CMV-seronegative.

The CDR3 sequence is CASSHPSAFF. CDR3 nucleotides: TGCGCCAGCAGCCACCCGAGCGCTTTCTTT. V gene TRBV4-1 combines with J gene TRBJ1-1; D unclear. There are 10 residues in the CDR3. Germline CDR1 and CDR2: MGHRA and YSYEKL. V dropped 3 bases and J dropped 11 bases, with 7 bases sitting between them.

The chain joins TRBV7-9 to TRBJ1-5; 7 positions agree with TRBD1. Per germline, CDR1 SEHNR and CDR2 FQNEAQ (reference sequence). J gave up 3 bases and V 3 bases, and 14 bases lay outside the gene matches. The CDR3 consists of 18 residues. In DNA, the CDR3 is TGTGCCAGCAGCTTTACCCCCGGTAGGGACAGCCTCAATCAGCCCCAGCATTTT. Translated: CASSFTPGRDSLNQPQHF.

The V call is TRBV11-1, the J call TRBJ2-3; possibly TRBD1 for D (6 bases). Deletions cut 7 bases from V and 0 bases from J, with 17 bases between. Germline values: CDR1 SGHAT, CDR2 FQDESV (reference sequence). This CDR3 comprises 16 residues. The CDR3 DNA is TGTGCCAGCACCATCAAGACAGGTTTTAGCACAGATACGCAGTATTTT. Its protein product is CASTIKTGFSTDTQYF.

This sequence joins TRBV19 and TRBJ1-5, with TRBD1 matching 10 bases. The V gene end was trimmed by 5 bases and the J gene end by 2 bases; junction bases not matched to a gene: 6. The CDR3 spans 16 residues. CDR1 LNHDA and CDR2 SQIVND come from the germline V gene (reference sequence). In DNA form, the CDR3 reads TGTGCCAGTAGTCAGGGACAGGGGAGCGGCAATCAGCCCCAGCATTTT. It encodes CASSQGQGSGNQPQHF.

The rearrangement links TRBV19 to TRBJ2-3; 11 bases align to TRBD2. With 4 bases clipped from V and 5 bases from J, the junction kept 8 bases outside the gene matches. Germline CDR1 is LNHDA and CDR2 is SQIVND (reference sequence). This CDR3 region has 16 residues. CDR3 sequence: CASSKNSGGARDTQYF. The CDR3, as DNA: TGTGCCAGTAGTAAAAATAGCGGGGGGGCCAGAGATACGCAGTATTTT.

This CDR3 reads CATHRSTGNEKLFF. The CDR3 DNA reads TGTGCCACCCATCGGTCGACAGGGAATGAAAAACTGTTTTTT. The V and J genes are TRBV19 and TRBJ1-4; TRBD1 aligns across 7 bases. Looked up from germline, CDR1 is LNHDA and CDR2 is SQIVND (reference sequence). The J segment lost 5 bases and the V segment lost 10 bases, leaving 10 bases of the junction unmatched. The CDR3 is made up of 14 amino acids. The full variable domain, with the rest looked up from reference TRBV19 and TRBJ1-4, is DGGITQSPKYLFRKEGQNVTLSCEQNLNHDAMYWYRQDPGQGLRLIYYSQIVNDFQKGDIAEGYSVSREKKESFPLTVTSAQKNPTAFYLCATHRSTGNEKLFFGSGTQLSVL.

The chain couples TRBV9 to TRBJ2-2, with TRBD1 matching over 11 bases. V lost 4 bases to trimming and J lost 5 bases; unmatched junction nucleotides: 4. CDR3 size: 15 residues. Germline CDR1 is SGDLS and CDR2 is YYNGEE. DNA for the CDR3: TGTGCCAGCAGCCCTAGGGACAGGGGGACCGGGGAGCTGTTTTTT. It encodes CASSPRDRGTGELFF.

The chain joins TRBV7-2 to TRBJ2-3; D ambiguous. This CDR3 is built from 11 residues. Trimming removed 5 bases at V and 8 bases at J, with 8 bases between. Germline V gene sequence: CDR1 SGHTA, CDR2 FQGNSA. The CDR3 sequence: CASSIKRTQYF. CDR3 nucleotide sequence: TGTGCCAGCAGCATCAAGCGTACGCAGTATTTT.

The chain recombines TRBV27 with TRBJ2-7; 9 nucleotides match TRBD1. Germline V gene lookup returns CDR1 MNHEY and CDR2 SMNVEV (reference sequence). V trimming: 4 bases; J trimming: 3 bases; junction bases outside the gene matches: 4. The CDR3 runs 14 residues. The CDR3 bases are TGTGCCAGCAGTTCCGGGACAGGGCTCTACGAGCAGTACTTC. It yields the protein CASSSGTGLYEQYF.

With respect to this clone: The sample contains more than one DNA sequence encoding this CDR3. The chain combines TRBV7-3 with TRBJ2-3; 14 positions agree with TRBD2. This CDR3 has 18 amino acids. Germline V gene data show CDR1 as SGHTA and CDR2 as FQGTGA. The trim removed 5 bases at V and 3 bases at J, leaving 10 bases unmatched. CDR3 loop: CASSLKRLAGGPTDTQYF. The CDR3 bases are TGTGCCAGCAGCCTAAAGAGACTAGCGGGAGGGCCGACAGATACGCAGTATTTT.

The CDR3 spells CASSATGKLAFF. DNA of the CDR3: TGTGCCAGCAGCGCCACAGGGAAATTGGCTTTCTTT. The chain carries TRBV5-4 and TRBJ1-1; tentatively, D is TRBD1 (6 bases). The V gene lost 4 bases and the J gene lost 11 bases, with 15 bases spanning the gap. This CDR3 is 12 amino acids long. Germline CDR1 and CDR2: SGHNT and YYREEE (reference sequence).

This sequence joins TRBV13 and TRBJ1-6, with TRBD1 matching over 9 bases. The CDR3 length is 17 residues. V lost 3 bases, J lost 8 bases, and 11 bases stayed unmatched. Germline CDR1 and CDR2: PRHDT and FYEKMQ (reference sequence). CDR3 coding DNA: TGTGCCAGCAGCTTCCTCCGGGACAGGGTCGGGGATTCACCCCTCCACTTT. Protein sequence: CASSFLRDRVGDSPLHF.

This clone showed up just once. The V gene is TRBV6-5, the J gene TRBJ1-1, with a weak D call TRBD1 (6 bases). The CDR3 covers 14 residues. Germline loops: CDR1 MNHEY, CDR2 SVGAGI. Deletions cut 6 bases from V and 4 bases from J, with 15 bases between. The DNA for the CDR3 is TGTGCCAGCAGACCGGGACATTCGGGCACTGAAGCTTTCTTT. It yields the protein CASRPGHSGTEAFF.

The J gene is TRBJ1-6, the V gene TRBV19; a weak D match, TRBD1 (6 bases). This CDR3 has 15 residues. Trimming stripped 6 bases from V and 2 bases from J, with 11 bases between. The germline V gene has CDR1 LNHDA and CDR2 SQIVND (reference sequence). The CDR3 sequence: CASSEGVAYNSPLHF. CDR3 DNA sequence: TGTGCCAGTAGCGAGGGGGTCGCCTATAATTCACCCCTCCACTTT.

The chain uses TRBV4-1 and TRBJ2-7; 8 nucleotides agree with TRBD1. The trim removed 2 bases at V and 2 bases at J, leaving 8 bases unmatched. The V gene's germline CDR1 is MGHRA and CDR2 YSYEKL. This CDR3 region has 16 residues. The CDR3 DNA follows: TGCGCCAGCAGCCAATTAGGGACAGGAACCACCTACGAGCAGTACTTC. Its translation: CASSQLGTGTTYEQYF.

The V and J genes are TRBV5-1 and TRBJ2-5; 11 nucleotides line up with TRBD2. This CDR3 region has 17 residues. V shed 0 bases and J 4 bases; nucleotides not matched to a gene: 8. Per the germline V gene, CDR1 is SGHRS and CDR2 is YFSETQ. The CDR3 here is CASSLVLAGEGGETQYF. Here the CDR3 DNA reads TGCGCCAGCAGCTTGGTACTAGCGGGAGAGGGAGGAGAGACCCAGTACTTC.

J is TRBJ2-7 and V is TRBV30; D possibly corresponds to TRBD2 (6 bases). V was clipped by 1 base and J by 3 bases, with 10 bases between them. The CDR3 length is 13 residues. Germline V CDR1 and CDR2: GTSNPN, SVGIG (reference sequence). The CDR3 protein is CAWSGGGDYEQYF. The CDR3 DNA reads TGTGCCTGGAGTGGGGGCGGGGACTACGAGCAGTACTTC.

The rearrangement links TRBV5-4 to TRBJ1-1; no firm D call. Germline loops: CDR1 SGHNT, CDR2 YYREEE (reference sequence). This CDR3 has 15 residues. V was pared by 0 bases and J by 7 bases, with 16 bases between. The CDR3 loop reads CASSLARSKPGEAFF. CDR3 coding DNA: TGTGCCAGCAGCTTGGCACGATCTAAGCCCGGTGAAGCTTTCTTT.

V usage is TRBV19 and J usage is TRBJ1-3, with 8 positions matching TRBD1. Germline loops: CDR1 LNHDA, CDR2 SQIVND (reference sequence). J was trimmed by 2 bases and V by 3 bases; bases with no gene match: 9. The CDR3 length is 17 residues. CDR3 sequence (DNA): TGTGCCAGTAGTATTCTCGGACAGGGAGTACCTGGAAACACCATATATTTT. It specifies CASSILGQGVPGNTIYF. The whole variable domain, filled in from reference TRBV19 and TRBJ1-3, reads DGGITQSPKYLFRKEGQNVTLSCEQNLNHDAMYWYRQDPGQGLRLIYYSQIVNDFQKGDIAEGYSVSREKKESFPLTVTSAQKNPTAFYLCASSILGQGVPGNTIYFGEGSWLTVV.

The chain joins TRBV27 to TRBJ2-1; 12 nucleotides match TRBD1. CDR1 is MNHEY and CDR2 is SMNVEV in the germline V gene (reference sequence). V lost 10 bases and J lost 9; bases outside the gene matches: 16. This CDR3 contains 16 residues. DNA for the CDR3: TGTGCCACCGCTCTTTGGCCGGGACAGGGGGCGGGTGAGCAGTTCTTC. Protein: CATALWPGQGAGEQFF.

Comments on this clone: This sample includes further DNA sequences coding for the same CDR3. The rearrangement links TRBV9 to TRBJ2-7, with TRBD2 matching 10 bases. Germline assignment: CDR1 SGDLS and CDR2 YYNGEE. J lost 2 bases, V lost 0 bases, and 2 bases had no gene match. The CDR3 sequence is 15 residues long. The CDR3 reads CASSVGTSGTYEQYF. Written as DNA, the CDR3 is TGTGCCAGCAGCGTAGGGACTAGCGGTACCTACGAGCAGTACTTC.

The CDR3 protein is CASSLAIAGDSGANVLTF. The CDR3 DNA reads TGTGCCAGCAGCTTAGCGATAGCGGGGGATTCTGGGGCCAACGTCCTGACTTTC. The chain joins TRBV7-6 to TRBJ2-6, with 9 nucleotides matching TRBD2. The junction had 4 bases not matched to a gene; V was cut back by 0 bases and J by 1 base. This CDR3 comprises 18 residues. Germline assignment: CDR1 SGHVS and CDR2 FNYEAQ.

The genes are TRBV28 and TRBJ2-7; TRBD1 is a possible D gene (6 bases). The CDR3 consists of 14 residues. Germline CDR1 MDHEN, CDR2 SYDVKM. Trimming took off 7 bases at V and 0 bases at J, with 13 bases between the two ends. In nucleotides, the CDR3 is TGTGCCAGCACCTCCGGGACACACTCCTACGAGCAGTACTTC. Protein product: CASTSGTHSYEQYF.

The gene calls are TRBV19 and TRBJ1-1; 12 bases fit TRBD1. The CDR3 runs to 18 residues. Trimming removed 7 bases from V and 6 bases from J; junction bases left unmatched: 18. CDR1 LNHDA and CDR2 SQIVND come from the germline V gene (reference sequence). This CDR3 reads CASNPIGGTGGSLAEAFF. DNA of the CDR3: TGTGCCAGTAACCCAATCGGGGGGACAGGGGGCTCCCTCGCTGAAGCTTTCTTT.

This chain connects TRBV6-5 to TRBJ2-7; D unclear. The CDR3 is 14 residues long. In germline, CDR1 is MNHEY, CDR2 SVGAGI. Trimming took 2 bases from V and 3 from J, leaving 11 bases between them. CDR3: CASSYKARGYEQYF. DNA of the CDR3: TGTGCCAGCAGTTACAAGGCCAGAGGCTACGAGCAGTACTTC.

This clone was detected once. The chain carries TRBV6-5 and TRBJ1-6, with D possibly matching TRBD1 (5 bases). Trimming stripped 2 bases from V and 10 bases from J, with 12 bases between. CDR3 length: 14 residues. Germline V gene sequence: CDR1 MNHEY, CDR2 SVGAGI. The CDR3 DNA sequence: TGTGCCAGCAGTTACACGACAGTACAATCACCCCTCCACTTT. Translation gives CASSYTTVQSPLHF.

The chain is built from TRBV11-2 and TRBJ2-5, with unresolved D. The CDR3 covers 11 residues. Germline V CDR1 and CDR2: SGHAT, FQNNGV. The ends were cut back, 1 base at V and 6 bases at J, with 3 bases in the middle. The CDR3 region is CASSLVKTQYF. CDR3 nucleotides: TGTGCCAGCAGCTTAGTCAAGACCCAGTACTTC.

This clone was seen a handful of times. The rearrangement links TRBV11-3 to TRBJ2-5; D is perhaps TRBD2 (5 bases). Germline CDR1 and CDR2: SGHNT and YENEEA. There are 15 residues in the CDR3. The germline V and J ends were trimmed by 1 base and 1 base, with 10 bases remaining between them. The DNA for the CDR3 is TGTGCCAGCAGCTTAGGTCGGGGTACCCAAGAGACCCAGTACTTC. It specifies CASSLGRGTQETQYF.

This clone was seen a handful of times. V and J are TRBV9 and TRBJ2-1, with 12 bases identical to TRBD2. Germline V CDR1 and CDR2: SGDLS, YYNGEE. V lost 4 bases and J lost 3; bases outside the gene matches: 8. The CDR3 has 17 amino acids. The DNA of the CDR3 is TGTGCCAGCAGCTCCCAGCTGACTAGCGGGAGCTACAATGAGCAGTTCTTC. Residues: CASSSQLTSGSYNEQFF.

This clone was seen just once. As DNA, the CDR3 is TGTGCCAGCAGTTTAGGGGCAGGGGCACCAACCTACGAGCAGTACTTC. This sequence encodes CASSLGAGAPTYEQYF. This chain uses TRBV27 with TRBJ2-7; D perhaps matches TRBD1 (6 bases). The germline gives CDR1 MNHEY, CDR2 SMNVEV (reference sequence). With 2 bases removed from V and 2 bases from J, the gap between germline ends came to 16 bases. This CDR3 has 16 amino acids.

In this sample, this clone turned up once. This chain links TRBV6-1 with TRBJ1-3; D is perhaps TRBD1 (6 bases). The CDR3 has 15 residues. V lost 7 bases, J lost 0 bases, and 13 bases lay in between. Germline CDR1 is MNHNS and CDR2 is SASEGT. This chain's CDR3 is CASKSRGASGNTIYF. DNA for the CDR3: TGTGCCAGCAAGAGCAGGGGTGCCTCTGGAAACACCATATATTTT.

The chain combines TRBV6-6 with TRBJ2-1; D is ambiguous. CDR1 is MNHNY and CDR2 is SVGAGI in the germline V gene (reference sequence). Trimming left V 6 bases short and J 0 bases short, with 12 bases between. The CDR3 has 15 amino acids. Written as DNA, the CDR3 is TGTGCCAGCAGAGGCGGCTTTAGCTCCTACAATGAGCAGTTCTTC. Amino acid sequence: CASRGGFSSYNEQFF.